Below, 9 T cell receptor beta chains from the same sample are listed, as sequenced in a study of blood T cell repertoires in COVID-19. The method was immunoSEQ multiplex PCR; TCRdb's version includes in-frame clones alone and lacks a portion of them. Counted here are some 240,000 clones, about 90% occurring once; the ten biggest clones make up 3.3%. What was sequenced was PBMCs or T cells enriched from blood (not recorded which). The receptors stem from a woman aged 40 to 55 with acute COVID-19.

This chain links TRBV2 with TRBJ2-7; 8 nucleotides line up with TRBD1. V shed 7 bases and J 7 bases; nucleotides not matched to a gene: 12. Germline CDR1 SNHLY, CDR2 FYNNEI. This CDR3 has 14 amino acids. The CDR3 DNA reads as TGTGCCAGCAAAGGCCTCAGGGGGCTCGGAGAGCAGTACTTC. Translation: CASKGLRGLGEQYF.

V is TRBV5-4 and J is TRBJ1-1; TRBD1 aligns across 8 bases. V lost 5 bases, J lost 4 bases, and 10 bases stayed unmatched. CDR3 length: 15 residues. Germline V CDR1 and CDR2: SGHNT, YYREEE (reference sequence). The DNA of the CDR3 is TGTGCCAGCAGATCATCCCTACAGGGGGGCACTGAAGCTTTCTTT. Amino acid sequence: CASRSSLQGGTEAFF.

The chain combines TRBV10-1 with TRBJ2-1, with 12 bases matching TRBD2. Germline trimming cut 10 bases from V and 10 bases from J; bases unmatched to any gene: 8. CDR1 is WNHNN, CDR2 SYGVQD, per germline (reference sequence). The CDR3 extends over 13 amino acids. The CDR3 spells CANVILAGGEQFF. The DNA of the CDR3 is TGCGCCAACGTTATCCTAGCGGGAGGGGAGCAGTTCTTC.

The chain combines TRBV19 with TRBJ1-5; 11 positions agree with TRBD1. Looked up from germline, CDR1 is LNHDA and CDR2 is SQIVND (reference sequence). V dropped 4 bases and J dropped 1; count of bases not matched to a gene: 6. This CDR3 region has 17 residues. CDR3 in amino acids: CASSSRGTGGSNQPQHF. The DNA for the CDR3 is TGTGCCAGTAGTAGCCGAGGGACAGGGGGGAGCAATCAGCCCCAGCATTTT.

This chain joins TRBV3-1 (or the pseudogene TRBV3-2) and TRBJ2-7; D might be TRBD1 (5 bases). This CDR3 region has 15 residues. V lost 8 bases and J lost 6, with 23 bases in between. Looked up from germline, CDR1 is LGHDT and CDR2 is YNNKEL (reference sequence). The CDR3 spells CASAPPGKQAGEQYF. The CDR3 DNA is TGTGCCAGCGCTCCACCTGGAAAACAGGCCGGCGAGCAGTACTTC.

The J gene is TRBJ2-1, the V gene TRBV7-9; D gene unclear. The V gene's germline CDR1 is SEHNR and CDR2 FQNEAQ (reference sequence). The CDR3 extends over 13 amino acids. The V gene lost 1 base and the J gene lost 9 bases, with 10 bases spanning the gap. CDR3 loop: CASSLDRSPEQFF. The DNA of the CDR3 is TGTGCCAGCAGCTTAGACAGAAGTCCTGAGCAGTTCTTC.

This chain uses TRBV18 with TRBJ1-1; TRBD1 matches at 9 bases. Germline CDR1 KGHSH, CDR2 LQKENI. V trimming: 3 bases; J trimming: 10 bases; junction bases outside the gene matches: 12. The CDR3 totals 15 residues. The DNA for the CDR3 is TGTGCCAGCTCACCCTCCGGGACAGGGTCTGAGGGAGCTTTCTTT. This gives the protein CASSPSGTGSEGAFF.

The chain couples TRBV5-1 to TRBJ2-7, with D possibly being TRBD1 (6 bases). Germline-derived CDR1 and CDR2 are SGHRS and YFSETQ. V was cut by 6 bases and J by 6 bases, with 16 bases left in between. The CDR3 length is 13 residues. This chain's CDR3 is CASNSGTPSEQYF. The CDR3 DNA reads TGCGCCAGCAATTCAGGGACACCGTCCGAGCAGTACTTC.

The chain joins TRBV5-1 to TRBJ2-7; tentatively, D is TRBD2 (6 bases). The CDR3 is made up of 13 amino acids. CDR1 and CDR2 (germline): SGHRS, YFSETQ. Trimming cost V 2 bases and J 5 bases, with 11 bases left between them. The CDR3 region has the DNA TGCGCCAGCAGCTTAATTAGCGGCAACGAGCAGTACTTC. It codes for CASSLISGNEQYF. Based on the CDR3 plus reference TRBV5-1 and TRBJ2-7, the full variable domain is KAGVTQTPRYLIKTRGQQVTLSCSPISGHRSVSWYQQTPGQGLQFLFEYFSETQRNKGNFPGRFSGRQFSNSRSEMNVSTLELGDSALYLCASSLISGNEQYFGPGTRLTVT.